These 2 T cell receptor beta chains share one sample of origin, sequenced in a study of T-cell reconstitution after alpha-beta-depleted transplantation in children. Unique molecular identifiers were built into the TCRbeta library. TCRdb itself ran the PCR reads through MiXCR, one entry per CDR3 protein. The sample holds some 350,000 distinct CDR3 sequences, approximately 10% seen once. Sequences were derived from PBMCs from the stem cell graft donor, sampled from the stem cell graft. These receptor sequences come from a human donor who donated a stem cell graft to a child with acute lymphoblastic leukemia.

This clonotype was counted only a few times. The DNA of the CDR3 is TGCGCCAGCAGCTTGGACCGGGGCTCGCCGGGCTACACCTTC. It encodes CASSLDRGSPGYTF. The chain combines TRBV5-1 with TRBJ1-2, with a possible D match to TRBD1 (5 bases). The germline V gene has CDR1 SGHRS and CDR2 YFSETQ. The CDR3 loop spans 14 amino acids. Trimming shortened V by 0 bases and J by 8 bases, and 14 bases separated the two germline ends.

This chain's CDR3 is CASRRTLLDSNQPQHF. The DNA of the CDR3 is TGTGCCAGCCGGAGGACACTACTAGATAGCAATCAGCCCCAGCATTTT. The chain is built from TRBV6-1 and TRBJ1-5; TRBD1 is a possible D gene (5 bases). CDR1 and CDR2 (germline): MNHNS, SASEGT. Deletions cut 8 bases from V and 0 bases from J, with 17 bases between. The CDR3 extends over 16 amino acids.